This T cell receptor (beta chain) was recovered during a study of lymphopenia after photon versus proton radiotherapy. Germline V gene data show CDR1 as MNHEY and CDR2 as SVGAGI. The CDR3 length is 16 residues. V shed 0 bases and J shed 0 bases, with 9 bases lying between them. Using immunoSEQ multiplex PCR, the repertoire was profiled, and TCRdb retains in-frame clones only, with some absent. This table has more than 15,000 clones, around nine tenths appearing once. V and J are TRBV6-5 and TRBJ1-3, with a tentative D call TRBD1 (5 bases). The receptor was isolated from a man aged 55 to 70 with pancreatic cancer. The sample was peripheral blood, taken from a patient treated with photon-based radiotherapy. The chain's CDR3 is CASSYSGGSSGNTIYF. CDR3 in DNA: TGTGCCAGCAGTTACTCGGGGGGGAGCTCTGGAAACACCATATATTTT.